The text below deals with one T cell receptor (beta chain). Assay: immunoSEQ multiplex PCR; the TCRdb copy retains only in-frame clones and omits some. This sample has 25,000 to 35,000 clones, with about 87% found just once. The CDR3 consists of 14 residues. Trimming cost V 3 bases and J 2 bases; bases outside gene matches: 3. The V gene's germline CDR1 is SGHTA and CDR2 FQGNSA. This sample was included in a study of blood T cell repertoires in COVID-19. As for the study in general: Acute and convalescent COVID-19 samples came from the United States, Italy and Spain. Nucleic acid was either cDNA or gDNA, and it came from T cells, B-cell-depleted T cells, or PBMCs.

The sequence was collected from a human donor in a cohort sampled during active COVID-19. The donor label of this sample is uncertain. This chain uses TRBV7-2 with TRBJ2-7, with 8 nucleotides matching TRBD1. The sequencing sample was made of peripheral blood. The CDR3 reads CASSLNRGAYEQYF. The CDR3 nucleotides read TGTGCCAGCAGCTTGAACAGGGGGGCCTACGAGCAGTACTTC. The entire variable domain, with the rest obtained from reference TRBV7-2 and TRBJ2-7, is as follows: GAGVSQSPSNKVTEKGKDVELRCDPISGHTALYWYRQSLGQGLEFLIYFQGNSAPDKSGLPSDRFSAERTGGSVSTLTIQRTQQEDSAVYLCASSLNRGAYEQYFGPGTRLTVT.